This T cell receptor beta chain derives from a study of blood T cells in healthy people across ages. The overall study: With template switching, about one barcoded beta molecule was captured per two T cells. Study-level results: Both naive CD4+ cell counts and diversity were greater in long-lived donors than in aged donors. Getting older went along with TCR beta diversity per million T cells dropping roughly linearly.

The draw of peripheral blood yielded ten milliliters from each donor. The CDR3 spans 12 residues. J gave up 3 bases and V 5 bases, and 1 base lay outside the gene matches. CDR1 DFQATT and CDR2 SNEGSKA come from the germline V gene (reference sequence). A second PCR, run for about 7 to 11 cycles, used a sample-barcoded 5' primer plus a J-beta primer mix. TCRdb analysed the 5' RACE reads with MiXCR anew, one entry per CDR3 protein. The top ten clones hold approximately 15% of a sample with 630,000 or so distinct CDR3 sequences, about 30% of them seen once. This clonotype has ten or more counts. Its antigen is not identified.

The sample comprised blood. This sequence originates from a woman of 80 years or more in good health. This chain joins TRBV20-1 and TRBJ2-7; 10 nucleotides align to TRBD1. In DNA form, the CDR3 reads TGCAGTGCTCGGGACAGGGGCTACGAGCAGTACTTC. This codes for CSARDRGYEQYF.